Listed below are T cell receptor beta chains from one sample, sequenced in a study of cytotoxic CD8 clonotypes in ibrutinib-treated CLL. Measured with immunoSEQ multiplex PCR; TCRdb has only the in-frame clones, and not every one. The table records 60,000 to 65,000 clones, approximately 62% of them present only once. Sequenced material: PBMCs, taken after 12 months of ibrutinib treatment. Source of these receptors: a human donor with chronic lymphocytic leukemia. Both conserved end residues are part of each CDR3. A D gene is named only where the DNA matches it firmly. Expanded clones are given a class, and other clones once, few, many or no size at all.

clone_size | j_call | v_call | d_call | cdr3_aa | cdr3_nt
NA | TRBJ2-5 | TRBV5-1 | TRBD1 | CASTGGSETQYF | TGCGCCAGCACAGGGGGCTCCGAGACCCAGTACTTC
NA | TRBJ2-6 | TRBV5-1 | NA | CASSRDDRLSGANVLTF | TGCGCCAGCAGCAGAGATGACCGCCTCTCTGGGGCCAACGTCCTGACTTTC
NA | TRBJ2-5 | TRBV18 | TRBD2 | CASSLGLAWETQYF | TGTGCCAGCTCACTAGGACTAGCGTGGGAGACCCAGTACTTC
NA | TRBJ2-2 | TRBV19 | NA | CASSRLSTGELFF | TGTGCCAGTAGTAGACTGAGCACCGGGGAGCTGTTTTTT
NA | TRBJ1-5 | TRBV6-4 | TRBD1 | CASSQLSGQVTGQPQHF | TGTGCCAGCAGTCAACTATCGGGACAGGTTACGGGGCAGCCCCAGCATTTT
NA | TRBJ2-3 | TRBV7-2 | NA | CASSLDSPGITQYF | TGTGCCAGCAGCTTAGACTCCCCAGGGATCACGCAGTATTTT
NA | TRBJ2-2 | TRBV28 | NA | CASSRDTGELFF | TGTGCCAGCAGCCGAGACACCGGGGAGCTGTTTTTT
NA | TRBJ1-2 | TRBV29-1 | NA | CSVVGGSGYTF | TGCAGCGTTGTAGGAGGTAGCGGCTACACCTTC
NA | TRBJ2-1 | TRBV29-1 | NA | CSVGGRGSYNEQFF | TGCAGCGTTGGGGGCAGGGGCTCCTACAATGAGCAGTTCTTC
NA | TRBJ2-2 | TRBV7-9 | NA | CASSLRGDGPLNTGELFF | TGTGCCAGCAGCTTAAGGGGCGACGGACCCTTAAACACCGGGGAGCTGTTTTTT
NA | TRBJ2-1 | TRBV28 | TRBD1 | CASRSGGQGYNEQFF | TGTGCCAGCAGGTCAGGGGGACAGGGCTACAATGAGCAGTTCTTC
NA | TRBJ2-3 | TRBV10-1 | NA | CASSESNGVRDTQYF | TGCGCCAGCAGTGAGAGTAACGGGGTTAGAGATACGCAGTATTTT
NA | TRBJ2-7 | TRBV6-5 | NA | CASSYGGRSYEQYF | TGTGCCAGCAGTTATGGGGGGAGGAGCTACGAGCAGTACTTC
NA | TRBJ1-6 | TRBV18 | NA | CASSPGGRSPLHF | TGTGCCAGCTCACCTGGTGGGAGGTCACCCCTCCACTTT
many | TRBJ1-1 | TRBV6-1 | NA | CASNPGRNTEAFF | TGTGCCTCCAACCCGGGGCGGAACACTGAAGCTTTCTTT
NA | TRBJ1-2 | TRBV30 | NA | CACGVGSGYTF | TGTGCCTGTGGGGTGGGGAGTGGCTACACCTTC
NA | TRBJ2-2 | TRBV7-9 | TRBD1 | CASSLASTGLTTGELFF | TGTGCCAGCAGCTTAGCCTCGACAGGGCTGACCACCGGGGAGCTGTTTTTT
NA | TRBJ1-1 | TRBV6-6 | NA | CASRDTGRTEAFF | TGTGCCAGCAGGGACACAGGGAGAACTGAAGCTTTCTTT
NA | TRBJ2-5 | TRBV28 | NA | CASSLLRATRIGETQYF | TGTGCCAGCAGTTTATTAAGGGCCACTAGGATCGGGGAGACCCAGTACTTC
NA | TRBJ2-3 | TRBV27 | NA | CASSLGLAATDTQYF | TGTGCCAGCAGTTTGGGGCTAGCCGCCACAGATACGCAGTATTTT
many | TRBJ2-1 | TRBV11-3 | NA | CASSPEGRGEQFF | TGTGCCAGCAGCCCAGAGGGGCGTGGTGAGCAGTTCTTC
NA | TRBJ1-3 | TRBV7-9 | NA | CASSQTGGLGNTIYF | TGTGCCAGCAGCCAAACCGGGGGGCTAGGAAACACCATATATTTT
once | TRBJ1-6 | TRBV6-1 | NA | CASSEAFGATALNSPLHF | TGTGCCAGCAGTGAAGCGTTTGGCGCGACAGCCCTAAATTCACCCCTCCACTTT
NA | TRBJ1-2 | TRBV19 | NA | CASSGGVGYTF | TGTGCCTCAAGCGGGGGTGTGGGCTACACCTTC
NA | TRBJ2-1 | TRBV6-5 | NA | CASSLRDGGYNEQFF | TGTGCCAGCAGTCTACGGGACGGCGGCTACAATGAGCAGTTCTTC
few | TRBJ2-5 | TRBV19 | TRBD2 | CASNAGGLQETQYF | TGTGCCAGTAACGCGGGAGGCTTACAAGAGACCCAGTACTTC
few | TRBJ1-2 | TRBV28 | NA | CASTKGAGPYGYTF | TGTGCCAGCACTAAGGGCGCAGGTCCCTATGGCTACACCTTC
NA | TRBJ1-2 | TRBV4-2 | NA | CASSPLDGVYGYTF | TGTGCCAGCAGCCCCCTGGACGGGGTCTATGGCTACACCTTC
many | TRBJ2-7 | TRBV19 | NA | CASSATRVDGQYF | TGTGCCAGTAGTGCGACTCGGGTCGATGGGCAGTACTTC
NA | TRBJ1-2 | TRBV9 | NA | CASSVRVGGYTF | TGTGCCAGCAGCGTACGGGTAGGCGGCTACACCTTC
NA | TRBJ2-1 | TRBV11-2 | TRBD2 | CASTRLAGLNEQFF | TGTGCCAGCACGCGGCTAGCGGGCCTCAATGAGCAGTTCTTC
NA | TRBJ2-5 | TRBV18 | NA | CASSLDSGFQETQYF | TGTGCCAGCTCCCTGGACAGTGGCTTTCAAGAGACCCAGTACTTC
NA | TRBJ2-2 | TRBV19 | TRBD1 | CASSLRDSPVGELFF | TGTGCCAGTAGTCTCCGGGACAGTCCCGTCGGGGAGCTGTTTTTT
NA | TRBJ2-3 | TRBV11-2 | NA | CASSLPDGGRGTDTQYF | TGTGCCAGCAGCCTCCCTGACGGGGGTCGAGGCACAGATACGCAGTATTTT
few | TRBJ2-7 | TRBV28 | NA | CASSWDIYEQYF | TGTGCCAGCAGCTGGGACATCTACGAGCAGTACTTC
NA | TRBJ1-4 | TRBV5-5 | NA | CASSWGSGGFQLFF | TGTGCCAGCAGCTGGGGATCGGGAGGGTTCCAACTGTTTTTT
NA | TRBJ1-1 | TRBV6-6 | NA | CASSTKENTEAFF | TGTGCCAGCAGTACCAAGGAGAACACTGAAGCTTTCTTT
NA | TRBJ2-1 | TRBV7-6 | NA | CASSLQGNEQFF | TGTGCCAGCAGCTTGCAAGGGAATGAGCAGTTCTTC
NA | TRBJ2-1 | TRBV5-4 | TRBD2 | CASSIRSGGNNEQFF | TGTGCCAGCAGCATACGGAGCGGGGGAAACAATGAGCAGTTCTTC
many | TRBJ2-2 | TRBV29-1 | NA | CSARDRSNTGELFF | TGCAGCGCTCGCGACAGATCGAACACCGGGGAGCTGTTTTTT
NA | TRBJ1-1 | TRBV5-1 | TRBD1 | CASSRAGTGRSWSGNTEAFF | TGCGCCAGCAGCCGTGCCGGGACAGGGAGGTCCTGGTCCGGGAACACTGAAGCTTTCTTT
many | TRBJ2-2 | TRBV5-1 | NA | CASSLASRELFF | TGCGCCAGCAGCTTGGCTTCTCGGGAGCTGTTTTTT
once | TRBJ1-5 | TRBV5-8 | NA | CASSFRSFGNQPQHF | TGTGCCAGCAGCTTCAGAAGTTTTGGCAATCAGCCCCAGCATTTT
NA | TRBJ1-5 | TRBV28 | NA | CASSLPGSNQPQHF | TGTGCCAGCAGTTTGCCCGGTAGCAATCAGCCCCAGCATTTT
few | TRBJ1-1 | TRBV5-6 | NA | CASSLSPRPEAFF | TGTGCCAGCAGCTTGTCCCCTAGGCCAGAAGCTTTCTTT
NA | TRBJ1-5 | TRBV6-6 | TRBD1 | CASNYGQGGNQPQHF | TGTGCCAGCAACTATGGACAGGGAGGCAATCAGCCCCAGCATTTT
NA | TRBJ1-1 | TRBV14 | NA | CASSPSTIGVEAFF | TGTGCCAGCAGCCCGAGTACTATTGGGGTTGAAGCTTTCTTT
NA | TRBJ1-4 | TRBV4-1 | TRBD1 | CASSPGVRDRREKLFF | TGCGCCAGCAGCCCCGGCGTGAGGGACAGGAGGGAAAAACTGTTTTTT
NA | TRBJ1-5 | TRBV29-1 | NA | CSVGGQVGQPQHF | TGCAGCGTTGGTGGCCAGGTTGGACAGCCCCAGCATTTT
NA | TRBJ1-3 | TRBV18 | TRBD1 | CASSPGTGVSGNTIYF | TGTGCCAGCTCACCGGGGACAGGTGTTTCTGGAAACACCATATATTTT
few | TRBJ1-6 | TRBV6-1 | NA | CASSERGAGPLHF | TGTGCCAGCAGTGAGAGGGGGGCCGGACCCCTCCACTTT
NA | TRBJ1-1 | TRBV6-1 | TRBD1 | CASSEKRTGVEAFF | TGTGCCAGCAGTGAAAAAAGGACAGGGGTTGAAGCTTTCTTT